This entry is about one T cell receptor (beta chain). Sequencing used immunoSEQ multiplex PCR; TCRdb keeps in-frame clones, though not all of them. The data hold 180,000 or so clones, with roughly 86% observed a single time. The entry originates in a study of blood T cell repertoires in COVID-19. V was clipped by 3 bases and J by 2 bases; unmatched bases: 11. Germline CDR1 WSHSY, CDR2 SAAADI. The CDR3 runs to 18 residues. The V and J genes are TRBV10-2 and TRBJ2-5; 11 bases line up with TRBD2. The receptor was derived from a woman over 75 in a cohort sampled during active or convalescent COVID-19. The sequencing sample was made of peripheral blood. The CDR3 spells CASSDSSLTSGTQETQYF. For the CDR3, the DNA is TGCGCCAGCAGTGACTCGAGTTTGACTAGCGGGACTCAAGAGACCCAGTACTTC.